Shown below are 32 T cell receptor beta chains from a single sample sequenced in a study of shared clonotypes between healthy human individuals. Some clones are missing from TCRdb's copy, which holds only in-frame ones; the method was immunoSEQ multiplex PCR. The sample lists some 2,500,000 clones, 93% seen once, with roughly 0.36% in the top ten. Sequenced: naive CD4+ T cells from PBMCs. Subset here: CD45RA+ positively selected. The origin of the receptors is a man younger than 35 in good health. Some clones in this sample may be carry-over from other donors' samples.

The chain is built from TRBV6-5 and TRBJ1-1, with D uncertain. V was clipped by 2 bases and J by 9 bases, with 7 bases between them. Germline V gene data show CDR1 as MNHEY and CDR2 as SVGAGI. This CDR3 is 11 amino acids long. The DNA of the CDR3 is TGTGCCAGCAGTTACCACAGCCAAGCTTTCTTT. This encodes CASSYHSQAFF.

The chain joins TRBV5-1 to TRBJ2-1, with TRBD2 identical over 11 bases. With V trimmed by 6 bases and J by 9 bases, 11 bases remained unmatched. This CDR3 region has 15 residues. CDR1 and CDR2 (germline): SGHRS, YFSETQ. The CDR3 DNA is TGCGCCAGCACCGAAACTAGCGGGAGTATAAGTGAGCAGTTCTTC. Amino acid sequence: CASTETSGSISEQFF.

This clone was observed once. The chain combines TRBV28 with TRBJ1-1, with D possibly matching TRBD1 (6 bases). Trimming removed 5 bases from V and 1 base from J, with 14 bases in between. The CDR3 sequence is 15 residues long. Germline lookup yields CDR1 MDHEN and CDR2 SYDVKM. This CDR3 reads CASSLPQGTNTEAFF. CDR3 in DNA: TGTGCCAGCAGTCTCCCTCAGGGGACGAACACTGAAGCTTTCTTT.

This clone was observed a single time. The chain uses TRBV10-3 and TRBJ2-7; TRBD2 matches at 7 bases. Germline CDR1 reads ENHRY; CDR2 reads SYGVKD. The junction had 10 bases not matched to a gene; V was cut back by 0 bases and J by 8 bases. The CDR3 is 15 residues long. Here the CDR3 reads CAISESEATSEKQYF. For the CDR3, the DNA is TGTGCCATCAGTGAGTCGGAAGCTACTAGCGAAAAGCAGTACTTC.

This chain joins TRBV6-1 and TRBJ2-1; D could derive from TRBD1 or TRBD2 (5 bases each). The CDR3 totals 13 residues. Germline CDR1 reads MNHNS; CDR2 reads SASEGT. Trimming left V 1 base short and J 6 bases short, with 7 bases between. The CDR3 region is CASSEERGNEQFF. The CDR3 region has the DNA TGTGCCAGCAGTGAAGAGAGGGGCAATGAGCAGTTCTTC.

This rearrangement joins TRBV18 to TRBJ2-3, with a weak D call TRBD1 (6 bases). Trimming took 4 bases from V and 3 from J, leaving 11 bases between them. The CDR3 has 14 residues. CDR1 KGHSH and CDR2 LQKENI come from the germline V gene. CDR3: CASSLTTGTDTQYF. Written as DNA, the CDR3 is TGTGCCAGCTCACTGACGACAGGTACAGATACGCAGTATTTT.

The chain employs TRBV2 and TRBJ2-4; possibly TRBD1 for D (6 bases). Trimming removed 3 bases from V and 7 bases from J, with 16 bases in between. The CDR3 spans 15 residues. Looked up from germline, CDR1 is SNHLY and CDR2 is FYNNEI. Here the CDR3 reads CASSDQGLGRNIQYF. The CDR3 bases are TGTGCCAGCAGTGATCAGGGGTTGGGTCGGAACATTCAGTACTTC.

In the case of this clone: The sample contains more than one DNA sequence encoding this CDR3. This rearrangement joins TRBV5-1 to TRBJ2-1; D is perhaps TRBD1 (5 bases). CDR1 is SGHRS, CDR2 YFSETQ, per germline. The CDR3 extends over 13 amino acids. The ends were cut back, 4 bases at V and 5 bases at J, with 10 bases in the middle. This CDR3 reads CASSLGPNNEQFF. The CDR3 nucleotides are TGCGCCAGCAGCCTGGGGCCGAACAATGAGCAGTTCTTC.

The rearrangement links TRBV5-4 to TRBJ2-1; 13 bases are a match to TRBD2. CDR3 size: 14 residues. CDR1 and CDR2 from the germline V gene are SGHNT and YYREEE (reference sequence). The trim removed 5 bases at V and 8 bases at J, leaving 4 bases unmatched. The CDR3 region is CASRTSGRFDEQFF. CDR3 coding DNA: TGTGCCAGCAGGACTAGCGGGAGGTTTGATGAGCAGTTCTTC.

The CDR3 here is CASSMVGVREALFF. CDR3 coding DNA: TGTGCCAGTAGTATGGTGGGGGTGAGGGAGGCCCTCTTCTTT. The genes are TRBV19 and TRBJ1-1, with D perhaps matching TRBD1 (5 bases). V was pared by 3 bases and J by 14 bases, with 22 bases between. The length of the CDR3 is 14 residues. Germline-derived CDR1 and CDR2 are LNHDA and SQIVND (reference sequence). Supplemented by reference TRBV19 and TRBJ1-1, the full variable domain reads DGGITQSPKYLFRKEGQNVTLSCEQNLNHDAMYWYRQDPGQGLRLIYYSQIVNDFQKGDIAEGYSVSREKKESFPLTVTSAQKNPTAFYLCASSMVGVREALFFGQGTRLTVV.

In this sample, this clone turned up a few times. The J gene is TRBJ1-5, the V gene TRBV7-9, with D uncertain. V dropped 0 bases and J dropped 3 bases, with 12 bases sitting between them. The V gene's germline CDR1 is SEHNR and CDR2 FQNEAQ (reference sequence). The CDR3 is 16 residues long. CDR3 protein: CASSLALGGYNQPQHF. The CDR3, as DNA: TGTGCCAGCAGCTTAGCGCTAGGAGGGTACAATCAGCCCCAGCATTTT.

V and J are TRBV4-2 and TRBJ2-1, with 15 bases lining up with TRBD2. Trimming took 4 bases from V and 4 from J; bases not matched to a gene: 5. The germline V gene encodes CDR1 LGHNA and CDR2 YNFKEQ. The CDR3 runs to 17 residues. CDR3 nucleotide sequence: TGTGCCAGCAGCCCGGGACTAGCGGGAGGCCGGTACAATGAGCAGTTCTTC. Translated, it gives CASSPGLAGGRYNEQFF.

The CDR3, as DNA: TGTGCCAGCAGGGTCACTAGCGGGAGATTAGAGCAGTTCTTC. Translation: CASRVTSGRLEQFF. The genes are TRBV2 and TRBJ2-1; 11 bases align to TRBD2. V was pared by 6 bases and J by 10 bases, with 8 bases of the junction left unmatched. Germline-derived CDR1 and CDR2 are SNHLY and FYNNEI. The CDR3 is made up of 14 amino acids.

The CDR3 spells CASSERMGAWEQYF. In nucleotides, the CDR3 is TGTGCCAGCAGTGAACGGATGGGGGCTTGGGAGCAGTACTTC. The chain recombines TRBV2 with TRBJ2-7; perhaps TRBD1 as D (6 bases). This CDR3 spans 14 amino acids. The germline V and J ends were trimmed by 2 bases and 7 bases, with 15 bases remaining between them. Germline CDR1 reads SNHLY; CDR2 reads FYNNEI. Looking up the rest from reference TRBV2 and TRBJ2-7 gives the full variable domain: EPEVTQTPSHQVTQMGQEVILRCVPISNHLYFYWYRQILGQKVEFLVSFYNNEISEKSEIFDDQFSVERPDGSNFTLKIRSTKLEDSAMYFCASSERMGAWEQYFGPGTRLTVT.

The CDR3 reads CASSQATQGHLSYEQYF. The DNA for the CDR3 is TGTGCCAGCAGCCAAGCGACCCAAGGTCACCTCTCCTACGAGCAGTACTTC. The rearrangement uses TRBV4-2 and TRBJ2-7; unclear D gene. Trimming removed 1 base from V and 0 bases from J, with 16 bases in between. CDR1 is LGHNA, CDR2 YNFKEQ, per germline. The CDR3 runs to 17 residues.

This sequence joins TRBV5-1 and TRBJ2-5; the D call may be TRBD1 or TRBD2 (7 bases each). V dropped 4 bases and J dropped 5 bases, with 18 bases sitting between them. The CDR3 contains 15 residues. Germline V gene sequence: CDR1 SGHRS, CDR2 YFSETQ. CDR3 coding DNA: TGCGCCAGCAGCCACGACTCAGGGGGGGCGGAGACCCAGTACTTC. It yields the protein CASSHDSGGAETQYF.

This clone was seen a single time. This chain links TRBV10-1 with TRBJ1-2, with 7 bases aligning to TRBD1. This CDR3 region has 16 residues. The germline V gene has CDR1 WNHNN and CDR2 SYGVQD (reference sequence). Trimming at V came to 6 bases and at J to 2 bases, leaving 12 bases not matched to a gene. CDR3: CASSVTLGQPNYGYTF. The CDR3 DNA reads as TGCGCCAGCAGCGTCACGCTGGGACAGCCCAACTATGGCTACACCTTC.

The chain couples TRBV4-1 to TRBJ2-7; a possible D gene is TRBD2 (5 bases). Trimming removed 1 base at V and 7 bases at J, with 26 bases between. This CDR3 is 18 amino acids long. Germline V gives CDR1 MGHRA, CDR2 YSYEKL. The CDR3 region is CASSQGRVTGNLRLEQYF. The CDR3 nucleotides read TGCGCCAGCAGCCAAGGGCGAGTAACGGGAAACCTCCGGTTGGAGCAGTACTTC.

Points on this clone: Other DNA sequences from this sample encode an identical CDR3 as well. The chain couples TRBV7-6 to TRBJ2-2, with D uncertain. CDR3 length: 13 amino acids. V gave up 1 base and J gave up 3 bases, with 3 bases separating them. CDR1 is SGHVS, CDR2 FNYEAQ, per germline. CDR3 bases: TGTGCCAGCAGCTTAGTAGACACCGGGGAGCTGTTTTTT. Its protein is CASSLVDTGELFF.

The chain has TRBV5-1 and TRBJ1-3; 10 bases align to TRBD1. Per germline, CDR1 SGHRS and CDR2 YFSETQ. CDR3 size: 15 residues. V shed 8 bases and J 5 bases; nucleotides not matched to a gene: 10. CDR3 sequence: CASTTGTGVRNTIYF. The DNA of the CDR3 is TGCGCCAGTACTACCGGGACAGGGGTTAGAAACACCATATATTTT.

The chain joins TRBV9 to TRBJ1-2; D not certain. Germline values: CDR1 SGDLS, CDR2 YYNGEE. Deletions cut 3 bases from V and 0 bases from J, with 9 bases between. The CDR3 loop spans 14 amino acids. The CDR3, as DNA: TGTGCCAGCAGCGGGGGTTTAGCTAACTATGGCTACACCTTC. Its translation: CASSGGLANYGYTF.

To note about this clone: The same CDR3 is also encoded by other DNA sequences in this sample. The chain joins TRBV7-2 to TRBJ2-5; D call uncertain. V was cut by 4 bases and J by 5 bases, with 11 bases left in between. The CDR3 is 13 residues long. The V gene's germline CDR1 is SGHTA and CDR2 FQGNSA. The CDR3 DNA sequence: TGTGCCAGCAGCTCCCCCGGTGGTGAGACCCAGTACTTC. This sequence encodes CASSSPGGETQYF.

The chain recombines TRBV28 with TRBJ1-2; TRBD1 might be the D (5 bases). Trimming stripped 6 bases from V and 4 bases from J, with 21 bases between. This CDR3 spans 16 amino acids. Per the germline V gene, CDR1 is MDHEN and CDR2 is SYDVKM. The CDR3 region has the DNA TGTGCCAGCAGGGGGGGGGTGAGATTTTCTATCTATGGCTACACCTTC. Protein product: CASRGGVRFSIYGYTF.

This sequence joins TRBV5-1 and TRBJ2-7; D is possibly TRBD1 (7 bases). The CDR3 sequence is 16 residues long. Germline V gives CDR1 SGHRS, CDR2 YFSETQ. Trimming shortened V by 4 bases and J by 7 bases, and 24 bases separated the two germline ends. The CDR3 loop reads CASSDQGGGGSIEQYF. The CDR3 DNA reads TGCGCCAGCAGCGACCAGGGGGGAGGAGGATCGATAGAGCAGTACTTC.

The V call is TRBV18, the J call TRBJ1-2, with D possibly matching TRBD1 (6 bases). Trimming removed 2 bases from V and 1 base from J, with 14 bases in between. The length of the CDR3 is 16 residues. Germline CDR1 KGHSH, CDR2 LQKENI. CDR3 region: CASSPNSGVHNYGYTF. The CDR3 DNA follows: TGTGCCAGCTCACCAAATTCAGGGGTCCATAACTATGGCTACACCTTC.

The gene calls are TRBV7-3 and TRBJ2-1, with 7 bases matching TRBD2. The CDR3 is 15 residues long. Germline V gene data show CDR1 as SGHTA and CDR2 as FQGTGA. The J segment lost 8 bases and the V segment lost 2 bases, leaving 9 bases of the junction unmatched. CDR3 sequence reads: CASSLLAAGTDEQFF. CDR3 sequence (DNA): TGTGCCAGCAGCTTACTAGCGGCTGGTACGGATGAGCAGTTCTTC.

Remarks on this clone: In this CDR3 the conserved last residue, phenylalanine or tryptophan, is missing, so a read error is likely. This chain links TRBV4-1 with TRBJ1-2; 8 bases are shared with TRBD1. Germline lookup yields CDR1 MGHRA and CDR2 YSYEKL. This CDR3 spans 16 amino acids. V trimming: 4 bases; J trimming: 7 bases; junction bases outside the gene matches: 14. This CDR3 reads CASSPGDATGTGGYTL. The CDR3 DNA follows: TGCGCCAGCAGCCCCGGAGACGCGACCGGGACAGGTGGCTACACCCTC.

The chain joins TRBV12-5 to TRBJ2-7; 9 bases are shared with TRBD1. Germline lookup yields CDR1 LGHNT and CDR2 FRNRAP. With V trimmed by 6 bases and J by 7 bases, 7 bases remained unmatched. CDR3 length: 13 residues. DNA for the CDR3: TGTGCTAGTGGCGCCACAGGGGGCAAGGAGCAGTACTTC. Protein product: CASGATGGKEQYF.

V is TRBV6-5 and J is TRBJ2-7, with TRBD2 as a possible D gene (6 bases). Germline CDR1 and CDR2: MNHEY and SVGAGI. The V gene lost 4 bases and the J gene lost 2 bases, with 9 bases spanning the gap. CDR3 length: 13 amino acids. The CDR3 sequence is CASSSSVTYEQYF. CDR3 nucleotides: TGTGCCAGCAGTTCTAGCGTTACCTACGAGCAGTACTTC.

The J gene is TRBJ1-2, the V gene TRBV30, with 7 bases that match TRBD1. Germline CDR1 GTSNPN, CDR2 SVGIG (reference sequence). The CDR3 totals 13 residues. Trimming took 4 bases from V and 5 from J; bases not matched to a gene: 7. CDR3 residues: CAWTQDRNYGYTF. In nucleotides, the CDR3 is TGTGCCTGGACCCAGGACAGGAATTATGGCTACACCTTC. The full variable domain, with the rest looked up from reference TRBV30 and TRBJ1-2, is SQTIHQWPATLVQPVGSPLSLECTVEGTSNPNLYWYRQAAGRGLQLLFYSVGIGQISSEVPQNLSASRPQDRQFILSSKKLLLSDSGFYLCAWTQDRNYGYTFGSGTRLTVV.

This clone was picked up one time. This chain links TRBV5-1 with TRBJ2-2, with a weak D call TRBD2 (6 bases). CDR1 and CDR2 (germline): SGHRS, YFSETQ. This CDR3 spans 17 amino acids. V was shortened by 2 bases and J by 4 bases, with 18 bases between the two germline ends. CDR3 in DNA: TGCGCCAGCAGCTTACTCACCCCAGGGACTGGCACCGGGGAGCTGTTTTTT. This gives the protein CASSLLTPGTGTGELFF.

The table lists this clone with a count of one. The chain couples TRBV2 to TRBJ1-5; no definite D call. Per germline, CDR1 SNHLY and CDR2 FYNNEI. The CDR3 is 13 amino acids. Trimming took off 4 bases at V and 4 bases at J, with 8 bases between the two ends. In DNA, the CDR3 is TGTGCCAGCAGTGTAGGGAAAAATCAGCCCCAGCATTTT. Protein: CASSVGKNQPQHF.